The 6 T cell receptor beta chains reported below all come from one sample, sequenced in a study of blood T cell repertoires in COVID-19. Sequenced by immunoSEQ multiplex PCR; TCRdb stores in-frame clones only, minus some. This table has over 250,000 clones, 88% appearing once. Sequencing used PBMCs or T cells enriched from blood (not recorded which). These receptors originate from a woman in her sixties in a cohort exposed to, infected with or recovered from COVID-19 (not recorded which).

This chain joins TRBV24-1 and TRBJ2-7; the match to TRBD1 covers 8 bases. CDR3 length: 14 residues. The germline V gene encodes CDR1 KGHDR and CDR2 SFDVKD. The ends lost 3 bases at V and 4 bases at J; junction bases unmatched: 4. As DNA, the CDR3 is TGTGCCACCAGTGATGCAACAGGGGGGTACGAGCAGTACTTC. Protein: CATSDATGGYEQYF.

J is TRBJ2-7 and V is TRBV3-1 (or the pseudogene TRBV3-2), with D tentatively TRBD1 (6 bases). Trimming removed 5 bases from V and 2 bases from J, with 13 bases in between. Germline loops: CDR1 LGHDT, CDR2 YNNKEL (reference sequence). The CDR3 totals 14 residues. CDR3 DNA sequence: TGTGCCAGCAGCGCCGACAGGAACACCTACGAGCAGTACTTC. This sequence encodes CASSADRNTYEQYF.

The chain joins TRBV7-9 to TRBJ1-4, with unresolved D. The CDR3 runs to 14 residues. Germline-derived CDR1 and CDR2 are SEHNR and FQNEAQ (reference sequence). V was pared by 2 bases and J by 0 bases, with 4 bases between. CDR3 sequence: CASSLQATNEKLFF. CDR3 DNA sequence: TGTGCCAGCAGCTTACAGGCAACTAATGAAAAACTGTTTTTT. Supplemented by reference TRBV7-9 and TRBJ1-4, the full variable domain reads DTGVSQNPRHKITKRGQNVTFRCDPISEHNRLYWYRQTLGQGPEFLTYFQNEAQLEKSRLLSDRFSAERPKGSFSTLEIQRTEQGDSAMYLCASSLQATNEKLFFGSGTQLSVL.

The V call is TRBV19, the J call TRBJ1-3, with D unresolved. The length of the CDR3 is 14 residues. The V end was cut by 7 bases, the J end by 3 bases, with 13 bases between. The germline gives CDR1 LNHDA, CDR2 SQIVND (reference sequence). The CDR3 region is CASTPTRGGNTIYF. CDR3 bases: TGTGCCAGTACCCCCACGCGTGGTGGAAACACCATATATTTT. The full variable domain, with the rest looked up from reference TRBV19 and TRBJ1-3, is DGGITQSPKYLFRKEGQNVTLSCEQNLNHDAMYWYRQDPGQGLRLIYYSQIVNDFQKGDIAEGYSVSREKKESFPLTVTSAQKNPTAFYLCASTPTRGGNTIYFGEGSWLTVV.

This chain uses TRBV19 with TRBJ2-2, with TRBD2 matching over 10 bases. Unmatched junction bases numbered 14, after V lost 10 bases and J lost 6 bases. The length of the CDR3 is 16 residues. Germline V gives CDR1 LNHDA, CDR2 SQIVND (reference sequence). For the CDR3, the DNA is TGTGCCAAAGTTGCTCGGGCTAGCGGGAGATCCGGGGAGCTGTTTTTT. Protein product: CAKVARASGRSGELFF.

The V gene is TRBV15, the J gene TRBJ1-5, with D possibly being TRBD1 (5 bases). This CDR3 region has 15 residues. Germline V CDR1 and CDR2: LNHNV, YYDKDF (reference sequence). Trimming took 6 bases from V and 3 from J, leaving 15 bases between them. The CDR3: CATRDPGNPNQPQHF. CDR3 in DNA: TGTGCCACCAGGGACCCAGGGAACCCCAATCAGCCCCAGCATTTT.